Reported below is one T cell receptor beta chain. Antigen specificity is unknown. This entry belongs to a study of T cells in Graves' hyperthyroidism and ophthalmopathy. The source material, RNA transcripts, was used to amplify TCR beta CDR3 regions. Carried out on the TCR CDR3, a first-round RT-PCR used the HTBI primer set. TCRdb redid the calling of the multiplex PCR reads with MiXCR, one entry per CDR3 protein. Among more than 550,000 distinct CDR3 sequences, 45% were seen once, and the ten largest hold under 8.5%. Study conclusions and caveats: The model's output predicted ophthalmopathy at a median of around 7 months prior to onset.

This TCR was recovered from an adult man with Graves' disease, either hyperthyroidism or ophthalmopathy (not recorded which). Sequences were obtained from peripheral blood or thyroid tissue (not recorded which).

The CDR3 nucleotides read TGTGCCAGCAGCTTGGTTGGGGGGACCTCCTATGGCTACACCTTC. Its translation: CASSLVGGTSYGYTF. The rearrangement joins TRBV7-8 to TRBJ1-2, with D possibly matching TRBD1 (5 bases). The germline gives CDR1 SGHVS, CDR2 FQNEAQ. CDR3 length: 15 residues. V was trimmed by 3 bases and J by 4 bases, leaving 15 bases between them.